This T cell receptor beta chain was captured in a study of Ad26.COV2.S vaccination and SARS-CoV-2 variants. Study-wide background: A COV1001 Ad26.COV2.S trial-arm participant provided the sample. General study results and limits: Comparability of non-spike TCR breadth was observed across vaccine and placebo recipients.

CDR1 is SGHNT, CDR2 YENEEA, per germline. The CDR3 loop spans 16 amino acids. V was pared by 3 bases and J by 3 bases, with 1 base of the junction left unmatched. TCRdb's copy holds only in-frame clones and misses some; the assay was immunoSEQ multiplex PCR. The sample holds about 680,000 clones, 89% seen once. Treatment given: over 15 received Ad26.COV2.S at low or high dose, single or two shots; about 5 received placebo; per-sample allocation not given. Collection of samples fell on day 63 after the first vaccine or placebo injection. Remarks on this clone: Antigen unknown.

Sample: peripheral blood, taken in a trial of Ad26.COV2.S vaccine versus placebo. This TCR was recovered from a person between 18 and 59 years old who received the Ad26.COV2.S COVID-19 vaccine or a placebo. The chain uses TRBV11-3 and TRBJ2-1, with 14 bases fitting TRBD2. For the CDR3, the DNA is TGTGCCAGCAGCTTCGGACTAGCGGGAGGCTACAATGAGCAGTTCTTC. Translation gives CASSFGLAGGYNEQFF.